This T cell receptor beta chain was profiled in a study of sequential checkpoint blockade in melanoma. Study information: Maintenance nivolumab came after either treatment sequence. Twenty-two patients had tumor biopsies before treatment and at week 13.

Libraries were prepared by immunoSEQ multiplex PCR; TCRdb keeps only in-frame clonotypes and omits some of them. This table has 1,200 or so clones, 28% appearing once. The treatment is: randomized to nivolumab then ipilimumab (arm A) or the reverse (arm B). None of the patients previously received DNA-damaging chemotherapy. By its share, this clone is medium-sized. CDR1 is SGHNT, CDR2 YENEEA, per germline. V was pared by 5 bases and J by 8 bases, with 9 bases of the junction left unmatched. There are 14 residues in the CDR3. The receptor was isolated from a human donor with melanoma. J is TRBJ2-1 and V is TRBV11-3, with 7 bases aligning to TRBD1. Specimen: tumor tissue (inferred from file names), collected from a patient given nivolumab and ipilimumab in sequence. The chain's CDR3 is CASSRQGYGDEQFF. The CDR3 DNA follows: TGTGCCAGCAGCCGACAGGGATATGGTGATGAGCAGTTCTTC.